These 8 T cell receptor beta chains were all obtained from the same sample, sequenced in a study of CD8+ T cells in alopecia areata. Described treatment: oral pan-JAK inhibitor, 5-10 mg twice daily. The sequencing template was cDNA reverse transcribed from extracted RNA. Using immunoSEQ multiplex PCR, the repertoire was profiled, and TCRdb retains in-frame clones only, with some absent. Here the sample spans approximately 280,000 clones, roughly 64% being singletons. Material: CD4+ T cells sorted from blood, obtained at week 24, from a patient treated with tofacitinib. These receptors were obtained from a human donor with alopecia areata.

The gene calls are TRBV30 and TRBJ2-1; weak D call: TRBD2 (6 bases). The CDR3 consists of 14 residues. CDR1 GTSNPN and CDR2 SVGIG come from the germline V gene (reference sequence). Trimming pared 4 bases from V and 0 bases from J, leaving 10 bases between. For the CDR3, the DNA is TGTGCCTGGATCAGGCGGGGCTCCTACAATGAGCAGTTCTTC. This gives the protein CAWIRRGSYNEQFF.

The rearrangement uses TRBV30 and TRBJ2-5, with 7 nucleotides matching TRBD1. The CDR3 runs to 13 residues. CDR1 and CDR2 (germline): GTSNPN, SVGIG (reference sequence). The J segment lost 2 bases and the V segment lost 4 bases, leaving 4 bases of the junction unmatched. CDR3 bases: TGTGCCTGGACCGTGACAGGGCAAGAGACCCAGTACTTC. Protein sequence: CAWTVTGQETQYF.

The chain joins TRBV28 to TRBJ2-7, with unresolved D. Germline V lookup: CDR1 MDHEN, CDR2 SYDVKM. V gave up 6 bases and J gave up 4 bases, with 13 bases separating them. The CDR3 sequence is 13 residues long. The CDR3 DNA reads as TGTGCCAGCAGCCTTACTAAGTTATACGAGCAGTACTTC. This gives the protein CASSLTKLYEQYF.

This sequence joins TRBV30 and TRBJ2-3; possibly TRBD1 for D (6 bases). Per germline, CDR1 GTSNPN and CDR2 SVGIG (reference sequence). The CDR3 loop spans 13 amino acids. DNA for the CDR3: TGTGTAATTCGCAGGGGCATCACAGATACGCAGTATTTT. Translation gives CVIRRGITDTQYF.

This clone was recorded a few times. The chain is built from TRBV13 and TRBJ2-1; D gene uncertain. There are 15 residues in the CDR3. The germline V gene has CDR1 PRHDT and CDR2 FYEKMQ (reference sequence). Trimming removed 3 bases at V and 2 bases at J, with 11 bases between. CDR3 sequence reads: CASSLNYRTYNEQFF. CDR3 DNA sequence: TGTGCCAGCAGCTTGAACTACAGAACCTACAATGAGCAGTTCTTC.

This clone was counted a single time. The chain combines TRBV28 with TRBJ1-5; perhaps TRBD1 as D (5 bases). Trimming removed 6 bases at V and 3 bases at J, with 21 bases between. The length of the CDR3 is 17 residues. CDR1 is MDHEN, CDR2 SYDVKM, per germline. The CDR3 sequence is CASSPYLQEDANQPQHF. The CDR3 DNA sequence: TGTGCCAGCAGCCCCTATCTACAGGAAGATGCCAATCAGCCCCAGCATTTT.

The chain has TRBV27 and TRBJ1-6, with D possibly matching TRBD1 (6 bases). The CDR3 length is 14 residues. With 6 bases removed from V and 4 bases from J, the gap between germline ends came to 10 bases. Germline CDR1 reads MNHEY; CDR2 reads SMNVEV (reference sequence). DNA for the CDR3: TGTGCCAGCAGGACAGGAGTTTATAATTCACCCCTCCACTTT. This translates into CASRTGVYNSPLHF.

This rearrangement joins TRBV28 to TRBJ1-5; D is uncertain. Germline lookup yields CDR1 MDHEN and CDR2 SYDVKM. V gave up 10 bases and J gave up 4 bases, with 17 bases separating them. The CDR3 covers 14 residues. The CDR3, as DNA: TGTGCCACCCAATCGGCAGGCGTTAATCAGCCCCAGCATTTT. The encoded protein is CATQSAGVNQPQHF.